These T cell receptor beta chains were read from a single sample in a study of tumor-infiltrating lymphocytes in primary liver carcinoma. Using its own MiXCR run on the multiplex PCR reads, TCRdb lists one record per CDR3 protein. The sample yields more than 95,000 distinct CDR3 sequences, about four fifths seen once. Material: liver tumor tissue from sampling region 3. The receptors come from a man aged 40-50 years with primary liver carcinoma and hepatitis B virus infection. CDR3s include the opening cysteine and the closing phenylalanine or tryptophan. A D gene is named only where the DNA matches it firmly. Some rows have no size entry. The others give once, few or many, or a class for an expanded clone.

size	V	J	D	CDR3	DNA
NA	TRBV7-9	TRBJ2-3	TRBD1	CASSSDRGGADTEYF	TGTGCCAGCAGTTCGGACAGGGGCGGGGCAGATACGGAGTATTTT
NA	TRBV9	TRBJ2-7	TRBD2	CASSPGLAGGLSYEQYF	TGTGCCAGCAGCCCAGGACTAGCGGGAGGGCTCTCCTACGAGCAGTACTTC
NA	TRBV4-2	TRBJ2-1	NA	CASSQDWGAIVGNEQFF	TGTGCTAGCAGCCAAGATTGGGGCGCTATAGTGGGCAATGAGCAGTTCTTC
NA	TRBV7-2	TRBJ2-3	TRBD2	CASRRTSGSGGTDMQYF	TGTGCCAGCAGACGGACTAGCGGTTCGGGTGGCACAGATATGCAGTATTTT
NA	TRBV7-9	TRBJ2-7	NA	CASSLNQAHEQYF	TGTGCCAGCAGCTTAAATCAGGCTCACGAGCAGTATTTC
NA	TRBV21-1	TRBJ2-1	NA	CASPREQGGALAGGREQFF	TGTGCCAGTCCAAGAGAGCAGGGGGGAGCTCTAGCGGGCGGTAGGGAGCAGTTCTTC
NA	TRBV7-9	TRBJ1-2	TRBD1	CTSSLATGGGYTF	TGTACCAGCAGTTTAGCGACAGGGGGCGGCTACACCTTC
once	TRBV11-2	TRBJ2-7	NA	CASRSLVGASLEQYF	TGTGCCAGCAGGTCGTTAGTGGGAGCGAGCCTCGAGCAGTACTTC
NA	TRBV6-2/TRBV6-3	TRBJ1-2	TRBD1	CASNTGTVYGYTF	TGTGCCAGCAACACCGGGACAGTCTATGGCTACACCTTC
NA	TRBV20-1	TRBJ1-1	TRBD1	CSASRRGSTPMNTEAFF	TGCAGTGCTAGTCGCAGGGGGTCTACTCCTATGAACACTGAAGCTTTCTTT
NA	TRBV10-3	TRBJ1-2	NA	CAISEWTANNYSYTF	TGTGCCATCAGTGAGTGGACAGCCAATAACTATAGCTACACTTTC
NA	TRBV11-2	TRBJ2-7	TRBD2	CASSLDSGRARFSYEQYF	TGTGCCAGCAGCTTAGATAGCGGGAGGGCCCGTTTCTCCTACGAGCAGTACTTC
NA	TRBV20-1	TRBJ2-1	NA	CSASGNDQFF	TGCAGTGCCAGCGGCAATGATCAGTTCTTC
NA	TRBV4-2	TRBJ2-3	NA	CVSRQETAPRTDTQYF	TGTGTCAGCCGCCAAGAGACAGCCCCTCGCACAGATACGCAGTATTTT
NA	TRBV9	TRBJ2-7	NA	CASSVDMGGDEQYF	TGTGCCAGCAGCGTAGACATGGGCGGGGACGAGCAGTACTTC
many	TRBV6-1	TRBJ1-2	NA	CASRGADYGYTF	TGTGCCAGCAGAGGGGCGGACTATGGCTACACCTTC
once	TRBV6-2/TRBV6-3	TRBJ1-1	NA	CANSWIRGNTEAFF	TGTGCCAACAGTTGGATAAGGGGCAACACTGAAGCTTTCTTT
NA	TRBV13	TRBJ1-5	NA	CASSLGGSDQLQHF	TGTGCCAGCAGCTTAGGCGGTAGCGATCAGCTCCAGCATTTT
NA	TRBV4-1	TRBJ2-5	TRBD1	CASNQAFRGHRGETQYF	TGCGCCAGCAACCAAGCCTTTCGGGGCCACAGGGGAGAGACCCAGTACTTC
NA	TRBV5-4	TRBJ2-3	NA	CASSRGSVGDTQYF	TGTGCCAGCAGTCGGGGGTCTGTCGGAGATACGCAGTATTTT
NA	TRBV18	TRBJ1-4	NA	CASSDTGGLNEKLFF	TGTGCCAGCTCTGATACTGGGGGATTAAATGAAAAACTGTTTTTT
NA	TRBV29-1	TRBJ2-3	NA	CSARRGNPDTQYF	TGCAGCGCCAGGCGGGGCAACCCAGATACGCAATATTTT
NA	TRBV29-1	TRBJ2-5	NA	CSIESAADRSETQYF	TGCAGCATTGAATCCGCTGCGGATAGATCGGAGACCCAGTACTTC
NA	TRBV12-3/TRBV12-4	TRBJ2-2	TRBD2	CASSPTSGGNIGKLFF	TGTGCCAGCAGTCCGACTAGCGGAGGGAACATCGGGAAGCTGTTTTTT
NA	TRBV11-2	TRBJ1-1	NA	CASILRVNTEAFF	TGTGCCAGCATCTTACGGGTTAACACTGAAGCTTTCTTT
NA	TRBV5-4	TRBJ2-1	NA	CGSRLAGLYNEQFF	TGTGGCAGCAGATTGGCGGGATTATACAATGAGCAGTTCTTC
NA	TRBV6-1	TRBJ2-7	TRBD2	CAIGVGGSGGEQYF	TGTGCCATCGGTGTCGGCGGGAGCGGGGGCGAGCAGTACTTC
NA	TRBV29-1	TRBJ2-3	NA	CITQRVIDTQYF	TGCATCACCCAGCGGGTCATAGATACGCAGTATTTT
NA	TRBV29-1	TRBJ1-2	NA	CSASRLANYGFTF	TGCAGCGCCTCAAGGTTGGCTAACTATGGCTTCACCTTC
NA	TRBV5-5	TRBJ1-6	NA	CANSLGGNSPIHF	TGTGCCAACAGCCTCGGGGGGAATTCACCCATCCACTTT
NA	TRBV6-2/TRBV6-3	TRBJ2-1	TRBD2	CASATGGGDEHFF	TGTGCCAGCGCGACGGGAGGGGGTGATGAGCACTTCTTC
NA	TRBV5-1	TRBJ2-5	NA	CASSLGALRQETQNF	TGCGCCAGCAGCTTGGGAGCCCTTCGTCAAGAGACCCAAAACTTC
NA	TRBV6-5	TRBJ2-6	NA	CATKFWGSSGANVLTF	TGTGCCACCAAGTTTTGGGGGAGCTCTGGGGCCAACGTCCTGACTTTC
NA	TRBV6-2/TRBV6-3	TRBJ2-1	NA	CALSAGYDQFF	TGTGCCCTCAGCGCCGGTTACGATCAGTTCTTC
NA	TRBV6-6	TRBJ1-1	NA	CASNTGRTTETFF	TGTGCCAGCAACACAGGGAGGACTACTGAAACTTTCTTT
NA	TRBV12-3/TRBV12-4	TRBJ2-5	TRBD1	CASSLGTGSLRETLYF	TGTGCCAGCAGTTTGGGGACAGGGAGCCTTCGGGAGACCCTGTACTTC
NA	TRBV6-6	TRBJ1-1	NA	CASMGLMNTETFF	TGTGCCAGCATGGGACTGATGAACACTGAAACTTTCTTT
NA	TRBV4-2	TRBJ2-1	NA	CANSQAMEGYSEHFF	TGTGCCAACAGCCAAGCAATGGAGGGCTACAGTGAGCACTTCTTC
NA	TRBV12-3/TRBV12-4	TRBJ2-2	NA	CASSWGWHVGELSF	TGTGCCAGCAGTTGGGGGTGGCACGTCGGGGAGCTGTCTTTT
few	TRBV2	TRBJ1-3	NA	CASSLPGGSGSTIYF	TGTGCCAGCAGTTTGCCGGGGGGAAGTGGAAGCACCATATATTTT
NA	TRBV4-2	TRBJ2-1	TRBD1	CTSSQRFRGSYNEHFF	TGTACCAGCAGCCAAAGATTCAGGGGGAGCTACAATGAGCACTTCTTC
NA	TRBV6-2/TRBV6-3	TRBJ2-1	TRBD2	CANSFLIEAWVLAGEWVNEQFF	TGTGCCAACAGTTTCCTGATTGAGGCGTGGGTTCTAGCGGGAGAATGGGTCAATGAGCAGTTCTTC
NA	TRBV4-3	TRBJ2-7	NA	CASSQDLTSSYEQYF	TGCGCCAGCAGCCAAGACCTGACAAGCTCCTACGAGCAGTATTTC
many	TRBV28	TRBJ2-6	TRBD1	CASSSPGQGKVGANVLTF	TGTGCCAGCAGTTCCCCGGGACAGGGAAAGGTTGGGGCCAACGTCCTGACTTTC
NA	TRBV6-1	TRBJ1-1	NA	CAGSPGATGGTEAFF	TGTGCCGGCAGTCCTGGGGCCACGGGTGGCACTGAAGCTTTCTTT
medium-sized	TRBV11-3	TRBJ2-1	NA	CASSLTSIIDEQFF	TGTGCCAGCAGCTTGACTAGTATTATCGATGAGCAGTTCTTC
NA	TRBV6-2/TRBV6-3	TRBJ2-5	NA	CVSSYGETHYF	TGTGTCAGCAGTTACGGGGAGACCCACTACTTC
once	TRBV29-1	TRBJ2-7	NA	CIAVTSGTGTAYVHYF	TGCATCGCCGTGACATCTGGGACTGGCACTGCCTACGTGCATTACTTC
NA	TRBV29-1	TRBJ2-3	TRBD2	CIGTLAGGDTQYF	TGCATCGGTACCCTGGCGGGAGGGGATACGCAGTATTTT
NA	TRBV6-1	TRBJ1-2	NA	CASTRTTSYGYTF	TGTGCAAGTACACGGACCACTTCATATGGCTACACCTTC
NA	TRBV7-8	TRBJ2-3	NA	CASSIRGYIDTQYF	TGTGCCAGCAGCATTAGGGGATACATAGATACGCAGTATTTT
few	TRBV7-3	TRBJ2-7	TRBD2	CASSPASGRVYEQYF	TGTGCCAGCAGTCCCGCTAGCGGGAGGGTCTACGAGCAGTACTTC
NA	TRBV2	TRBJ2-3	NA	CASKFEDTQYF	TGTGCAAGCAAATTCGAAGATACGCAGTATTTT